The 28 T cell receptor beta chains presented below share a single source sample, sequenced in a study of T cells in localized non-small cell lung cancer. Using immunoSEQ multiplex PCR, the repertoire was profiled, and TCRdb retains in-frame clones only, with some absent. The table shows some 55,000 clones, with over 80% occurring only once. The source material was peripheral blood, sampled before any cancer treatment. These receptors were obtained from a female donor older than 55 with stage II squamous cell lung carcinoma.

This clone is deemed medium-sized (0.01 to 0.1%). V and J are TRBV30 and TRBJ1-4, with TRBD1 identical over 12 bases. The germline V gene encodes CDR1 GTSNPN and CDR2 SVGIG (reference sequence). The V gene end was trimmed by 0 bases and the J gene end by 0 bases; junction bases not matched to a gene: 11. The CDR3 consists of 20 residues. The CDR3: CAWSVGTGGWSPSTNEKLFF. The CDR3 bases are TGTGCCTGGAGTGTAGGGACAGGGGGCTGGTCCCCTTCAACTAATGAAAAACTGTTTTTT.

V and J are TRBV6-6 and TRBJ2-7; a weak D match, TRBD2 (5 bases). Trimming took off 6 bases at V and 3 bases at J, with 18 bases between the two ends. Germline CDR1 is MNHNY and CDR2 is SVGAGI (reference sequence). The CDR3 is 15 amino acids. The CDR3 sequence: CASSSGEVGSYEQYF. The CDR3, as DNA: TGTGCCAGCAGCTCCGGCGAGGTGGGGAGCTACGAGCAGTACTTC.

As to this clone: One junction end disagrees with the germline gene, perhaps due to a read error. The genes are TRBV7-7 and TRBJ1-1; 7 bases agree with TRBD1. CDR1 and CDR2 from the germline V gene are SSHAT and FNYEAQ (reference sequence). The CDR3 contains 15 residues. The CDR3 sequence is CASSLFPGGNTEAFF. The CDR3 bases are TGTGCTAGCAGCTTATTCCCAGGGGGTAACACTGAAGCTTTCTTT.

CDR3 loop: CASRDRVSYEQYF. The DNA of the CDR3 is TGTGCCAGCCGGGACAGGGTCTCCTACGAGCAGTACTTC. The J gene is TRBJ2-7, the V gene TRBV2; 9 nucleotides agree with TRBD1. This CDR3 is 13 amino acids long. Trimming took 8 bases from V and 0 from J; bases not matched to a gene: 2. CDR1 and CDR2 from the germline V gene are SNHLY and FYNNEI.

The genes are TRBV12-5 and TRBJ2-5, with D possibly TRBD1 on 6 matching bases. Per germline, CDR1 LGHNT and CDR2 FRNRAP. CDR3 length: 14 amino acids. V lost 1 base and J lost 5, with 11 bases in between. CDR3 in DNA: TGTGCTAGTGGTTTGGGCAGGGGAATGGAGACCCAGTACTTC. This sequence encodes CASGLGRGMETQYF.

The chain has TRBV9 and TRBJ1-1, with 7 bases lining up with TRBD1. V lost 4 bases, J lost 4 bases, and 10 bases stayed unmatched. CDR1 SGDLS and CDR2 YYNGEE come from the germline V gene. The CDR3 spans 15 residues. CDR3 coding DNA: TGTGCCAGCAGCCCCCATATCCGGGACAGCACTGAAGCTTTCTTT. Its translation is CASSPHIRDSTEAFF.

The chain carries TRBV2 and TRBJ1-2, with TRBD1 matching 9 bases. The CDR3 sequence is 15 residues long. Germline V lookup: CDR1 SNHLY, CDR2 FYNNEI. J gave up 8 bases and V 2 bases, and 9 bases lay outside the gene matches. The CDR3 spells CASSELGQGNGGYTF. CDR3 DNA: TGTGCCAGCAGTGAACTGGGACAGGGAAACGGCGGCTACACCTTC.

V usage is TRBV29-1 and J usage is TRBJ2-2; TRBD2 aligns across 9 bases. CDR3 size: 15 residues. Germline loops: CDR1 SQVTM, CDR2 ANQGSEA. V gave up 4 bases and J gave up 4 bases; unmatched junction bases: 7. The chain's CDR3 is CSVAASGVSTGELFF. CDR3 in DNA: TGCAGCGTTGCCGCTAGCGGGGTCTCCACCGGGGAGCTGTTTTTT.

The rearrangement uses TRBV30 and TRBJ2-3; 7 bases align to TRBD2. V gave up 0 bases and J gave up 0 bases; unmatched junction bases: 6. Germline CDR1 reads GTSNPN; CDR2 reads SVGIG (reference sequence). The CDR3 length is 16 residues. CDR3 amino acids: CAWSVRGGGSTDTQYF. As DNA, the CDR3 is TGTGCCTGGAGTGTACGGGGCGGGGGTAGCACAGATACGCAGTATTTT.

The gene calls are TRBV4-1 and TRBJ2-7; a possible D gene is TRBD1 (7 bases). The V gene lost 1 base and the J gene lost 2 bases, with 12 bases spanning the gap. Germline-derived CDR1 and CDR2 are MGHRA and YSYEKL. The CDR3 spans 15 residues. CDR3 in DNA: TGCGCCAGCAGCCAAGGGGCAGGGGGGACCTACGAGCAGTACTTC. The encoded protein is CASSQGAGGTYEQYF.

The chain has TRBV5-4 and TRBJ1-1, with a tentative D call TRBD1 (5 bases). The ends were cut back, 4 bases at V and 4 bases at J, with 17 bases in the middle. Germline lookup yields CDR1 SGHNT and CDR2 YYREEE (reference sequence). The CDR3 runs to 15 residues. The CDR3 reads CASSLPKGRSTEAFF. The CDR3, as DNA: TGTGCCAGCAGCCTACCGAAGGGGAGAAGCACTGAAGCTTTCTTT.

The chain carries TRBV7-2 and TRBJ1-5; D might be TRBD1 (5 bases). The V gene lost 5 bases and the J gene lost 7 bases, with 15 bases spanning the gap. The germline V gene encodes CDR1 SGHTA and CDR2 FQGNSA. This CDR3 comprises 14 residues. CDR3: CASSVVDGGQPQHF. CDR3 bases: TGTGCCAGCAGCGTGGTTGACGGGGGACAGCCCCAGCATTTT.

The rearrangement uses TRBV4-2 and TRBJ1-6, with TRBD1 identical over 8 bases. Germline V gene data show CDR1 as LGHNA and CDR2 as YNFKEQ. V dropped 1 base and J dropped 10; count of bases not matched to a gene: 3. The CDR3 has 14 residues. The CDR3 protein is CASSQGQGNSPLHF. Written as DNA, the CDR3 is TGTGCCAGCAGCCAAGGACAGGGGAACTCACCCCTCCACTTT.

The chain is built from TRBV15 and TRBJ1-3, with D unclear. CDR1 and CDR2 from the germline V gene are LNHNV and YYDKDF (reference sequence). This CDR3 has 15 residues. V lost 3 bases to trimming and J lost 0 bases, with 9 bases between them. The CDR3: CATSRADTSGNTIYF. The CDR3 nucleotides are TGTGCCACCAGCAGGGCGGATACCTCTGGAAACACCATATATTTT.

This clone was seen only once. This rearrangement joins TRBV7-8 to TRBJ2-7, with TRBD1 identical over 7 bases. V lost 5 bases and J lost 2; bases outside the gene matches: 3. CDR3 length equals 13 residues. Germline V lookup: CDR1 SGHVS, CDR2 FQNEAQ. The CDR3 loop is CASSDGTAYEQYF. The CDR3 nucleotides read TGTGCCAGCAGCGACGGGACAGCCTACGAGCAGTACTTC.

The rearrangement joins TRBV7-2 to TRBJ2-7, with 9 positions matching TRBD2. The germline CDR1 and CDR2 sequences are SGHTA and FQGNSA. V lost 5 bases, J lost 2 bases, and 7 bases stayed unmatched. This CDR3 is 15 amino acids long. CDR3 nucleotide sequence: TGTGCCAGCAGCCAGACTAGCGGTCGAACCTACGAGCAGTACTTC. Translation: CASSQTSGRTYEQYF.

The chain has TRBV5-6 and TRBJ1-2, with D possibly TRBD1 on 6 matching bases. Trimming shortened V by 6 bases and J by 7 bases, and 16 bases separated the two germline ends. Germline CDR1 and CDR2: SGHDT and YYEEEE. CDR3 size: 13 residues. CDR3 protein: CASTVPGALGYTF. CDR3 sequence (DNA): TGTGCCAGCACTGTCCCGGGGGCCCTTGGCTACACCTTC. Based on the CDR3 plus reference TRBV5-6 and TRBJ1-2, the full variable domain is DAGVTQSPTHLIKTRGQQVTLRCSPKSGHDTVSWYQQALGQGPQFIFQYYEEEERQRGNFPDRFSGHQFPNYSSELNVNALLLGDSALYLCASTVPGALGYTFGSGTRLTVV.

The chain links TRBV5-1 to TRBJ2-6, with D hard to call. The CDR3 runs to 15 residues. Trimming took 6 bases from V and 0 from J, leaving 10 bases between them. In germline, CDR1 is SGHRS, CDR2 YFSETQ. The CDR3 spells CASKIGISGANVLTF. For the CDR3, the DNA is TGCGCCAGCAAGATCGGCATCTCTGGGGCCAACGTCCTGACTTTC.

This chain uses TRBV7-9 with TRBJ2-3; TRBD1 agrees at 8 bases. The CDR3 runs to 15 residues. The trim removed 1 base at V and 4 bases at J, leaving 4 bases unmatched. The germline gives CDR1 SEHNR, CDR2 FQNEAQ (reference sequence). For the CDR3, the DNA is TGTGCCAGCAGCTTAGGACTACAGGGGGCAGATACGCAGTATTTT. Translating gives CASSLGLQGADTQYF.

The chain combines TRBV7-2 with TRBJ1-5; 7 nucleotides agree with TRBD1. Germline CDR1 is SGHTA and CDR2 is FQGNSA. The CDR3 loop spans 16 amino acids. The J segment lost 1 base and the V segment lost 5 bases, leaving 8 bases of the junction unmatched. The CDR3 sequence: CASSAPGGGSNQPQHF. CDR3 nucleotide sequence: TGTGCCAGCAGCGCCCCAGGGGGTGGCAGCAATCAGCCCCAGCATTTT.

This chain links TRBV9 with TRBJ1-2, with TRBD1 identical over 7 bases. The CDR3 is 16 residues long. Germline V gene data show CDR1 as SGDLS and CDR2 as YYNGEE. The J segment lost 3 bases and the V segment lost 4 bases, leaving 12 bases of the junction unmatched. The CDR3 DNA reads as TGTGCCAGCAGCTCAACAGGGGCGTCTCCGCACTATGGCTACACCTTC. Translated: CASSSTGASPHYGYTF. Based on the CDR3 plus reference TRBV9 and TRBJ1-2, the full variable domain is DSGVTQTPKHLITATGQRVTLRCSPRSGDLSVYWYQQSLDQGLQFLIQYYNGEERAKGNILERFSAQQFPDLHSELNLSSLELGDSALYFCASSSTGASPHYGYTFGSGTRLTVV.

V and J are TRBV6-5 and TRBJ1-3; D possibly corresponds to TRBD1 (6 bases). CDR1 is MNHEY and CDR2 is SVGAGI in the germline V gene. The CDR3 consists of 15 residues. The V end lost 4 bases, the J end lost 0 bases, and 10 bases lay between the germline ends. The CDR3 nucleotides are TGTGCCAGCAGTTTAGACAGGTCCTCTGGAAACACCATATATTTT. This encodes CASSLDRSSGNTIYF.

The chain has TRBV19 and TRBJ2-7; D is possibly TRBD1 or TRBD2 (5 bases each). CDR3 size: 14 residues. In germline, CDR1 is LNHDA, CDR2 SQIVND (reference sequence). Trimming shortened V by 3 bases and J by 3 bases, and 12 bases separated the two germline ends. CDR3 region: CASSIPGPGYEQYF. In DNA, the CDR3 is TGTGCCAGTAGTATCCCGGGACCGGGCTACGAGCAGTACTTC.

The chain has TRBV15 and TRBJ1-2; no clear D. Trimming took off 5 bases at V and 8 bases at J, with 27 bases between the two ends. This CDR3 has 17 amino acids. CDR1 is LNHNV, CDR2 YYDKDF, per germline (reference sequence). The chain's CDR3 is CATSSRVVGRVPGGYTF. The CDR3 DNA reads as TGTGCCACCAGCTCTCGGGTGGTGGGGAGGGTCCCTGGGGGCTACACCTTC. The variable domain in full, with the rest retrieved from reference TRBV15 and TRBJ1-2, is DAMVIQNPRYQVTQFGKPVTLSCSQTLNHNVMYWYQQKSSQAPKLLFHYYDKDFNNEADTPDNFQSRRPNTSFCFLDIRSPGLGDTAMYLCATSSRVVGRVPGGYTFGSGTRLTVV.

The genes are TRBV20-1 and TRBJ1-2; D is undetermined. Trimming shortened V by 8 bases and J by 7 bases, and 5 bases separated the two germline ends. CDR3 length equals 8 residues. Germline CDR1 DFQATT, CDR2 SNEGSKA (reference sequence). Written as DNA, the CDR3 is TGCAGTCCACCTGGCTACACCTTC. This gives the protein CSPPGYTF.

The chain has TRBV2 and TRBJ1-1; weak D call: TRBD1 (5 bases). Trimming pared 6 bases from V and 2 bases from J, leaving 16 bases between. The CDR3 has 15 amino acids. In germline, CDR1 is SNHLY, CDR2 FYNNEI. For the CDR3, the DNA is TGTGCCAGCAGAGCCTCGTGGGGCGGAAACACTGAAGCTTTCTTT. Its translation is CASRASWGGNTEAFF.

This chain joins TRBV6-1 and TRBJ1-2; possible D gene TRBD1, 5 bases. The CDR3 consists of 14 residues. Trimming cost V 3 bases and J 2 bases, with 10 bases left between them. Germline V CDR1 and CDR2: MNHNS, SASEGT. The CDR3 sequence: CASSESAGNYGYTF. The CDR3 coding sequence is TGTGCCAGCAGTGAGTCGGCAGGGAACTATGGCTACACCTTC.

The chain recombines TRBV11-2 with TRBJ1-3; no clear D gene. Germline loops: CDR1 SGHAT, CDR2 FQNNGV. Between the trimmed V and J ends, which lost 6 bases and 14 bases, there was a span of 14 bases. The CDR3 has 11 amino acids. The CDR3 bases are TGTGCCAGCAGACCTGTGCCTCTCGTATATTTT. Translating it yields CASRPVPLVYF.